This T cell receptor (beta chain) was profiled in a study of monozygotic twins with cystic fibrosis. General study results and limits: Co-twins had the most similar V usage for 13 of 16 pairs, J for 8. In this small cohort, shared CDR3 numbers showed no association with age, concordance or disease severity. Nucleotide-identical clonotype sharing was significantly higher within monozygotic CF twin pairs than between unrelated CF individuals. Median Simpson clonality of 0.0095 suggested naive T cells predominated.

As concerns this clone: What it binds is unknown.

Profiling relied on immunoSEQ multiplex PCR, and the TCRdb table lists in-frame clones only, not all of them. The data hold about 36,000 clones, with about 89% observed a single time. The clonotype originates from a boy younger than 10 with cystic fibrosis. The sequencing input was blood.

The CDR3 sequence: CSVVMDAWTGELFF. DNA of the CDR3: TGCAGCGTTGTAATGGACGCCTGGACCGGGGAGCTGTTTTTT. This chain links TRBV29-1 with TRBJ2-2, with unresolved D. Germline V gene data show CDR1 as SQVTM and CDR2 as ANQGSEA. CDR3 length equals 14 residues. V was trimmed by 4 bases and J by 5 bases, leaving 14 bases between them.